This TCR beta chain is drawn from a study of blood T cell repertoires in COVID-19. About the research overall: Sites across the United States, Italy and Spain contributed samples from acute and convalescent COVID-19.

Germline CDR1 MNHEY, CDR2 SMNVEV (reference sequence). CDR3 length equals 18 residues. Trimming removed 3 bases from V and 3 bases from J; junction bases left unmatched: 13. The repertoire was sequenced with immunoSEQ multiplex PCR; TCRdb's copy has only in-frame clones and lacks some. The sample contains 100,000 or so clones, around 80% of which appear only once. The genes are TRBV27 and TRBJ2-7, with 11 bases lining up with TRBD2. Sequenced material: peripheral blood. The origin of this receptor is a man aged 55-75 years with active or convalescent COVID-19. The CDR3 region has the DNA TGTGCCAGCAGTTTTATAGGAATAGCGGGAGGGCGGTTCTACGAGCAGTACTTC. Translating gives CASSFIGIAGGRFYEQYF.